The T cell receptor (beta chain) described here comes from a study of T cells in Graves' hyperthyroidism and ophthalmopathy (dated by TCRdb to between 2017 and 2020). Study-level background: Peripheral blood samples were taken at initial diagnosis, before any treatment was given. Prospective prediction of ophthalmopathy was tested in an independent validation cohort consisting of roughly 20 hyperthyroidism patients and approximately 16 patients who later progressed to ophthalmopathy. A discovery cohort of 95 to 100 patients, approximately 45 with Graves' ophthalmopathy and about 60 with stable Graves' hyperthyroidism, was used to find distinguishing TCR V-J signatures. For training and testing, the 95 to 100 patients in the discovery cohort were randomly divided in a 7:3 ratio. Once sampling was done, hyperthyroidism patients were given methimazole at a starting dose of 30 mg daily, whereas ophthalmopathy patients were given high-dose intravenous methylprednisolone. Thyroid tissue and blood T-cell repertoires from six Graves' hyperthyroidism patients were also compared in the study. According to the paper, TCR Vbeta CDR3 sequencing was carried out on 135 peripheral blood samples, which came from under 50 ophthalmopathy, 75 to 80 hyperthyroidism and approximately 17 progressor patients. Broad study findings and their caveats: Blood samples also contained most of the expanded thyroid clonotypes (frequency above 0.001), which suggests that blood repertoires may reflect thyroid immune responses. A model built on a 13 V-J signature distinguished ophthalmopathy from stable hyperthyroidism, reaching about 89% sensitivity and approximately 83% specificity in cross-validation and 80%/75% in testing. No statistical method was used to set the sample size in advance, and investigators knew the group allocation. In validation, the model predicted progression to ophthalmopathy with 65% to 71% sensitivity and 72% to 85% specificity, a median of 6.5 months before onset.

Amplification of TCR beta CDR3 regions was carried out from RNA transcripts. For the first round of RT-PCR on the TCR CDR3, the HTBI primer set was used together with the Qiagen OneStep RT-PCR kit. Libraries were constructed in a second round of multiplex PCR, after which size selection and purification were performed. Libraries were sequenced paired-end with 100 bp reads on an Illumina HiSeq2000. Concerning the study's data processing: Raw data were processed with SOAPnuke, discarding reads with adapters, uncalled bases, mean Phred below 15, or no exact constant-primer or identifier match. COPE v1.2.5 was used to merge the high-quality paired reads, and each unique nucleotide sequence was defined as a clonotype. MiTCR v1.1 was used to align clonotypes to the IMGT TRBV, TRBD and TRBJ reference segments. The analysis was restricted to V-J combinations with a frequency above 0.0001, which together covered 99% to 99.2% of the repertoires. A TCS score was defined as the ratio between F50 (clonal expansion) and ExV (chaos), using BLOSUM62-based TCRdist between CDR3 peptides within each V-J. Welch's t-statistics and random forest reduced 450 to 600 V-J features to 10 to 15, which were used in a naive Bayes classifier (R e1071). Clones were called with MiXCR by TCRdb after fastp trimmed the public reads at Q25, and only in-frame beta chains were retained. Rows merge per CDR3 protein into single entries with the most common DNA and genes. The V and J calls follow TCRdb's processing rather than the paper's. Here the sample has around 600,000 distinct CDR3 sequences; roughly 15% occur a single time. Jointly, the top ten make up roughly an eighth of the sample.

Ophthalmopathy patients had moderately to severely active disease, Clinical Activity Score of at least 3, NOSPECS grade of at least 4, and duration under 3 months. Any patient with an uncontrolled infection, another autoimmune disease, pregnancy or lactation was excluded. Diagnoses were based on clinical symptoms, serum thyroxine and TRAb, thyroid ultrasound and orbital computed tomography. Ficoll-Paque density gradient centrifugation was used to isolate PBMCs from about 10 ml of fresh peripheral blood. Trizol reagent was used to extract total RNA, and RNA quality was then checked on an Agilent 2100 Bioanalyzer. The CDR3 numbers 12 residues from cysteine through phenylalanine. Left in the record is the CDR3 DNA by itself, 36 bases read in frame from the first base. Looking up the germline V gene yields CDR1 SGHTA and CDR2 FQGTGA. The V and J ends are trimmed by 4 bases and 5 bases, leaving 8 bases between them.

This clonotype has ten or more counts. No antigen is known for it. No clone much larger than this one lies a single base away; base qualities are absent. The sequence derives from a woman aged 50 to 60 with Graves' ophthalmopathy. This sequence uses TRBV7-3 and TRBJ1-1; no D segment can be confidently identified. Sequencing used blood. CDR3 protein: CASSSTSTEAFF. The sequenced DNA: TGTGCCAGCAGCTCCACTTCTACTGAAGCTTTCTTT. Joined to the reference TRBV7-3 and TRBJ1-1 proteins, this CDR3 gives the full variable domain: GAGVSQTPSNKVTEKGKYVELRCDPISGHTALYWYRQSLGQGPEFLIYFQGTGAADDSGLPNDRFFAVRPEGSVSTLKIQRTERGDSAVYLCASSSTSTEAFFGQGTRLTVV.